The clone carrying this TCR beta chain was observed once. Antigen unknown. CD8+ and CD4+ T cells from blood underwent TCR beta sequencing, which was carried out in a high-throughput format. TEMRA cells were FACS-enriched, with CD8+ and CD4+ T cells isolated negatively. The RNA, about 0.5 to 1 ug, was put through reverse transcription using random hexamers. The authors amplified TCR beta CDR3 across 54 Vbeta and 13 Jbeta using immunoSEQ multiplex PCR. MiXCR, run by TCRdb on the immunoSEQ multiplex PCR reads, gives a single entry per CDR3 protein. This sample has about 25,000 distinct CDR3 sequences; roughly 94% occur once, and the top ten carry roughly 0.28%. Germline-derived CDR1 and CDR2 are DFQATT and SNEGSKA (reference sequence). This CDR3 is built from 13 residues. These data come from a study of CD8 T cells in Susac syndrome. Broader study findings: It was acknowledged by the study that relatively few individuals were included in its TCR sequencing and HLA analysis.

The receptor comes from a human donor in good health. The sample comprised CD8+ T cells from PBMCs. The V gene is TRBV20-1, the J gene TRBJ2-5, with 9 nucleotides matching TRBD1. CDR3 sequence: CSMGTGSQETQYF. The CDR3 DNA reads as TGCTCCATGGGGACAGGGTCCCAAGAGACCCAGTACTTC.